The clone carrying this TCR beta chain appeared a few times. The data are from a study of blood T cell repertoires in COVID-19. This CDR3 region has 13 residues. Germline loops: CDR1 SGHNT, CDR2 YYREEE (reference sequence). Trimming at V came to 4 bases and at J to 4 bases, leaving 5 bases not matched to a gene. Sequencing used immunoSEQ multiplex PCR; TCRdb keeps in-frame clones, though not all of them. The table lists over 150,000 clones, around 83% of them singletons. The chain carries TRBV5-4 and TRBJ2-7; TRBD1 aligns across 7 bases. This TCR derives from a man aged 45-60 years with active or convalescent COVID-19. Sequencing was performed on peripheral blood. This CDR3 is CASSINRGYEQYF. CDR3 coding DNA: TGTGCCAGCAGCATTAACAGGGGTTACGAGCAGTACTTC.